This TCR beta chain was recovered during a study of PD-1 blockade in classical Hodgkin lymphoma. Trimming removed 0 bases at V and 4 bases at J, with 3 bases between. The CDR3 contains 13 residues. Germline V gene data show CDR1 as WNHNN and CDR2 as SYGVQD (reference sequence). This clone was seen a single time. Every patient experienced relapse after autologous stem cell transplantation, and brentuximab vedotin exposure varied. Here immunoSEQ multiplex PCR was the method, and the copy in TCRdb shows in-frame clones only, minus some. The repertoire holds 39,000 or so clones, with 86% as singletons. The sample was peripheral blood mononuclear cells (PBMCs), taken before the second cycle of nivolumab. The sequence was obtained from a human donor with classical Hodgkin lymphoma. This chain connects TRBV10-1 to TRBJ2-2; D is uncertain. CDR3 in amino acids: CASSESGTGELFF. The CDR3 nucleotides read TGCGCCAGCAGTGAGTCGGGCACCGGGGAGCTGTTTTTT.